The clone carrying this T cell receptor beta chain was found many times. Its antigen remains unknown. Researchers attached unique molecular identifiers to individual cDNA molecules. TCRdb fed the 5' RACE reads into MiXCR, producing one record per CDR3 protein. The sample yields about 27,000 distinct CDR3 sequences, 4% to 5% seen once. The record originates from a study of early T cells in non-severe SARS-CoV-2 infection. Study details: Chains were not paired, and sequencing was done on bulk RNA from unsorted whole blood. Study-level points and caveats: Anti-spike CD8 responses were favored in VDJdb matching, and private and CD4 specificities were missed.

This TCR was recovered from an adult who was a healthcare worker with PCR-confirmed SARS-CoV-2 infection or an uninfected control (not recorded which). Sequenced sample: whole blood.

The CDR3: CASSQRATGGARVYTGELFF. The CDR3 nucleotides are TGTGCCAGCAGCCAGAGGGCTACAGGGGGTGCGAGGGTGTACACCGGGGAGCTGTTTTTT. This sequence joins TRBV3-1 and TRBJ2-2; 8 bases are a match to TRBD1. The CDR3 is 20 residues long. V was pared by 3 bases and J by 3 bases, with 18 bases of the junction left unmatched. Germline lookup yields CDR1 LGHDT and CDR2 YNNKEL (reference sequence).